This T cell receptor beta chain was recorded in a study of blood T cell repertoires in COVID-19 (dated by TCRdb to 2018 to 2020). Regarding the research as a whole: Samples from collaborators originated in the United States, Italy and Spain and spanned both the acute and convalescent phases of COVID-19. The prospective study material was composed of cDNA or gDNA derived from T cells, B-cell-depleted T cells, or PBMCs. The dataset comprised deeply sampled blood TCRbeta repertoires from subjects exposed to, actively infected with, or recovered from COVID-19. The repertoires were released in a freely available public database intended as a resource for research on the immune response to SARS-CoV-2. Samples were obtained from the ongoing ImmuneRACE study (first 160 participants) and from about 1,300 subjects provided by 6 global collaborators. Sample metadata almost always included a de-identified subject ID, COVID-19 status, age in years and sex. HLA class I and class II types, where available, came from metadata supplied by the sample provider rather than from assay-based typing.

With regard to this clone: Its target antigen remains unknown. No quality values exist for individual bases; no much larger clone is one base distant.

Each collaborating institution followed its own protocols to collect whole blood in K2EDTA tubes. Collaborator samples were shipped for TCRbeta analysis as frozen whole blood, isolated PBMCs, or DNA extracted from either sample type. V is pared back by 10 bases and J by 8 bases, with 18 bases lying between the germline termini. CDR1 MNHNY and CDR2 SVGAGI are derived from the germline V gene (reference sequence). The CDR3 measures 13 amino acids from cysteine to phenylalanine. Only the CDR3 portion is preserved as DNA: 39 bases, with reading frame beginning at the first base. The immunoSEQ Assay, a bias-controlled multiplex PCR, was used to amplify TCRbeta CDR3 regions from genomic DNA. In the authors' own workflow: The number of nucleated cells in each sample was estimated from the amplification of reference gene primers within the assay. To quantify the absolute abundance of each unique TCRbeta CDR3 rearrangement, sequence reads were collapsed and filtered. For each sample, productive Simpson clonality was calculated as the square root of Simpson's diversity index across productive rearrangements. TCRdb holds this immuneACCESS table with in-frame rearrangements only. Some clones are missing; in checked studies, unresolved V genes explain under half, and the rest has no known cause. The V and J calls and clone size come from that table; D and trimming were worked out from the DNA. The sample records around 110,000 clones, less than 95% of which are singletons. 1.8% of the sample rests with the top ten.

Paper-wide results and their limitations: The amount of clinical and demographic metadata varied by source and participant and was provided uncurated.

Rearrangement joined TRBV6-6 to TRBJ2-1; the D gene is perhaps TRBD2, from 5 matching bases. Sequencing was carried out using peripheral blood. This clonotype was obtained from a human donor with active COVID-19. The donor label of this sample is uncertain. For the CDR3, the sequence is CATRGSPGDEQFF. The nucleotides are TGTGCCACCCGGGGATCGCCGGGCGATGAGCAGTTCTTC.